Below, one TCR beta chain is given with its context. As yet, its antigen is unknown. This entry belongs to a study of OX40 agonist ivuxolimab in advanced cancers. Study in general: Each patient was given ivuxolimab into a vein every 2 weeks, at 0.01 to 10 mg/kg. There were three patients with partial responses, one having hepatocellular carcinoma and two cutaneous melanoma.

The data were produced by immunoSEQ multiplex PCR, yet TCRdb's version contains in-frame clones alone and is incomplete. This repertoire shows around 70,000 clones, about 85% found once; its top ten account for about 0.57%. V shed 5 bases, J shed 7 bases, and the junction held 6 bases outside the gene matches. CDR1 is SGHTA, CDR2 FQGNSA, per germline. The CDR3 sequence is 13 residues long. Study-wide points: A proportion of nonresponders additionally exhibited low normalized T-cell clonal expansion. The mean number of expanded clones was higher in CD8+ T cells than in CD4+.

The source is an adult with an advanced solid tumor such as melanoma, head and neck, liver or kidney cancer. The sequenced sample was CD4+ or CD8+ T cells sorted from blood, obtained in a trial of the OX40 agonist ivuxolimab. V is TRBV7-2 and J is TRBJ2-7; 9 positions agree with TRBD1. CDR3: CASSPGTGREQYF. CDR3 in DNA: TGTGCCAGCAGCCCCGGGACAGGGCGAGAGCAGTACTTC.